The rows below give T cell receptor beta chains drawn from one sample of a study of blood T cells in healthy people across ages. Using its own MiXCR run on the 5' RACE reads, TCRdb lists one record per CDR3 protein. This table holds just under 900,000 distinct CDR3 sequences, 25% to 35% found once. The sequencing sample was made of blood. The receptors were sampled from an elderly woman in good health. Both conserved end residues are part of each CDR3. The order of the fields is clone size, V gene, D gene, J gene, CDR3 protein, CDR3 DNA. D genes are given only for firm matches. Size is omitted from some rows. Given values are once, few, many or a class for expanded clones.

-	TRBV6-2/TRBV6-3	-	TRBJ2-3	CASSVASSADTQYF	TGTGCCAGCAGTGTCGCTAGTTCCGCAGATACGCAGTATTTT
many	TRBV6-5	-	TRBJ2-1	CASSYNYSPGDHYNEQFF	TGTGCCAGCAGTTACAATTACAGCCCAGGGGACCACTACAATGAGCAGTTCTTC
-	TRBV7-9	TRBD1	TRBJ2-7	CASSSTGDLPYEQYF	TGTGCCAGCAGCTCTACAGGGGATCTTCCTTACGAGCAGTACTTC
few	TRBV7-6	-	TRBJ2-5	CASSLGTVPIETQYF	TGTGCCAGCAGCTTGGGCACGGTCCCCATAGAGACCCAGTACTTC
many	TRBV20-1	TRBD1	TRBJ2-6	CSASTGTGANVLTF	TGCAGTGCTTCGACAGGGACTGGGGCCAACGTCCTGACTTTC
-	TRBV20-1	TRBD1	TRBJ1-1	CSARNPRGNSAEAFF	TGCAGTGCTAGAAACCCCAGGGGGAATTCGGCTGAAGCTTTCTTT
many	TRBV6-5	TRBD2	TRBJ2-1	CASRLAGGGEQFF	TGTGCCAGCAGACTAGCGGGGGGCGGTGAGCAGTTCTTC
-	TRBV20-1	-	TRBJ1-5	CSARKYGNQPQHF	TGCAGTGCCAGAAAATATGGCAATCAGCCCCAGCATTTT
many	TRBV5-1	-	TRBJ2-5	CASSWKQGPETQYF	TGCGCCAGCAGCTGGAAACAGGGCCCGGAGACCCAGTACTTC
-	TRBV4-3	-	TRBJ1-2	CASSQDGFRNYGYTF	TGCGCCAGCAGCCAAGATGGGTTTCGAAACTATGGCTACACCTTC
many	TRBV7-2	TRBD2	TRBJ2-5	CASSFSGIGNGETQYF	TGTGCCAGCAGTTTTAGCGGGATAGGAAACGGCGAGACCCAGTACTTC
-	TRBV7-2	TRBD2	TRBJ2-5	CASSVGGTSGYQETQYF	TGTGCCAGCAGCGTGGGGGGAACTAGCGGATACCAAGAGACCCAGTACTTC
-	TRBV20-1	TRBD1	TRBJ1-1	CSAREPTGVRGNTEAFF	TGCAGTGCTAGAGAACCCACAGGGGTCAGGGGGAACACTGAAGCTTTCTTT
few	TRBV2	-	TRBJ1-2	CASRGGENYGYTF	TGTGCCAGCAGGGGGGGGGAAAACTATGGCTACACCTTC
-	TRBV3-1	TRBD1	TRBJ1-2	CASSQEPGGLNYGYTF	TGTGCCAGCAGCCAAGAACCAGGGGGCCTTAACTATGGCTACACCTTC
-	TRBV29-1	-	TRBJ1-2	CSVATGVGYGYTF	TGCAGCGTCGCTACAGGTGTGGGCTATGGCTACACCTTC
-	TRBV30	-	TRBJ1-5	CAWSAGGNQPQHF	TGTGCCTGGAGTGCGGGGGGAAATCAGCCCCAGCATTTT
many	TRBV5-1	-	TRBJ2-5	CASSFGTPPKTQYF	TGCGCCAGCAGCTTTGGTACCCCTCCGAAGACCCAGTACTTC
many	TRBV5-1	-	TRBJ2-7	CASSFRDGAYEQYF	TGCGCCAGCAGCTTCCGGGACGGCGCCTACGAGCAGTACTTC
few	TRBV10-3	-	TRBJ1-3	CAISGSLGNTIYF	TGTGCCATCAGTGGAAGCCTTGGAAACACCATATATTTT
-	TRBV10-3	TRBD2	TRBJ2-3	CAISRLAGEADTQYF	TGTGCCATCAGCCGACTAGCGGGAGAGGCAGATACGCAGTATTTT
many	TRBV3-1	TRBD1	TRBJ2-3	CASRAGTGSADTQYF	TGTGCCAGCAGGGCCGGGACAGGGAGCGCAGATACGCAGTATTTT
many	TRBV20-1	-	TRBJ2-1	CSAGGRGGRNEQFF	TGCAGTGCCGGGGGGAGGGGGGGCCGCAATGAGCAGTTCTTC
-	TRBV4-1	-	TRBJ1-5	CASSQDVLGQGNQPQHF	TGCGCCAGCAGCCAAGATGTCCTAGGGCAGGGCAATCAGCCCCAGCATTTT
many	TRBV24-1	-	TRBJ2-3	CATSDTGGDTQYF	TGTGCCACCAGTGATACTGGGGGGGATACGCAGTATTTT
many	TRBV7-2	TRBD2	TRBJ2-1	CASSLAWTSGGYNEQFF	TGTGCCAGCAGCTTAGCCTGGACTAGCGGGGGTTACAATGAGCAGTTCTTC
few	TRBV20-1	-	TRBJ1-6	CSARDTGSTPLHF	TGCAGTGCTAGAGATACGGGCTCAACACCCCTCCACTTT
few	TRBV7-8	-	TRBJ1-4	CASSPSRAQGEKLFF	TGTGCCAGCAGCCCCTCCAGGGCTCAGGGGGAAAAACTGTTTTTT
-	TRBV6-2/TRBV6-3	-	TRBJ1-1	CASRTTLHSEAFF	TGTGCCAGCAGGACGACACTTCACTCTGAAGCTTTCTTT
few	TRBV20-1	TRBD1	TRBJ2-6	CSAKGTVLSGANVRTF	TGCAGTGCTAAAGGGACAGTCCTCTCTGGGGCCAACGTCCGGACTTTC
-	TRBV7-9	TRBD1	TRBJ1-2	CASRETGVPYGYTF	TGTGCCAGCAGGGAGACAGGGGTGCCCTATGGCTACACCTTC
many	TRBV5-8	TRBD1	TRBJ2-7	CASSLDDRGYEQYF	TGTGCCAGCAGCTTGGACGACAGGGGCTACGAGCAGTACTTC
many	TRBV6-5	TRBD1	TRBJ2-1	CASSYSGQGARYNEQFF	TGTGCCAGCAGTTACTCGGGCCAGGGGGCTAGGTACAATGAGCAGTTCTTC
many	TRBV7-8	TRBD1	TRBJ2-5	CASSKARDRGETQYF	TGTGCCAGCAGCAAAGCCCGGGACAGGGGAGAGACCCAGTACTTC
-	TRBV7-9	TRBD2	TRBJ2-1	CASSLRERLAFPNEQFF	TGTGCCAGCAGCTTAAGGGAGAGACTAGCCTTTCCTAATGAGCAGTTCTTC
many	TRBV5-1	TRBD2	TRBJ2-3	CASRTRAGTTDTQYF	TGCGCCAGCAGGACCCGAGCGGGAACCACAGATACGCAGTATTTT
once	TRBV5-1	-	TRBJ1-3	CASSPAVWGSDTIYF	TGCGCCAGCAGCCCGGCGGTCTGGGGGAGCGACACCATATATTTT
-	TRBV7-8	TRBD2	TRBJ2-6	CASSLGASGHSGANFLTF	TGTGCCAGCAGCTTAGGAGCTAGCGGTCACTCTGGGGCCAACTTCCTGACTTTC